This passage covers 30 T cell receptor beta chains from one sample sequenced in a study of blood T cells in healthy people across ages. A second PCR, run for about 6 to 12 cycles, used a sample-barcoded 5' primer plus a J-beta primer mix. TCRdb processed the 5' RACE reads anew with MiXCR; each CDR3 protein has one entry. The profile covers roughly 2 million distinct CDR3 sequences, with 49% appearing a single time and more than 2% taken by the ten largest. The sequenced material came from blood. The receptors here all came from a woman between 40 and 55 years old in good health.

Many counts were recorded for this clonotype. The chain employs TRBV7-2 and TRBJ2-3; 7 bases fit TRBD1. The CDR3 spans 15 residues. V shed 1 base, J shed 3 bases, and the junction held 4 bases outside the gene matches. Germline CDR1 reads SGHTA; CDR2 reads FQGNSA. The CDR3 here is CASSLGTGYTDTQYF. Here the CDR3 DNA reads TGTGCCAGCAGCTTAGGGACAGGATATACAGATACGCAGTATTTT. The full variable domain, in which reference TRBV7-2 and TRBJ2-3 provide the parts outside the CDR3, is GAGVSQSPSNKVTEKGKDVELRCDPISGHTALYWYRQSLGQGLEFLIYFQGNSAPDKSGLPSDRFSAERTGGSVSTLTIQRTQQEDSAVYLCASSLGTGYTDTQYFGPGTRLTVL.

This clonotype has at least ten counts. The chain couples TRBV5-5 to TRBJ2-4; TRBD1 matches at 9 bases. Germline V CDR1 and CDR2: SGHKS, YYEKEE (reference sequence). This CDR3 spans 11 amino acids. Trimming cost V 5 bases and J 9 bases; bases outside gene matches: 0. The CDR3 spells CASRGQGIQYF. The CDR3 DNA is TGTGCCAGCAGGGGACAGGGCATTCAGTACTTC.

The V gene is TRBV2, the J gene TRBJ2-2, with unresolved D. This CDR3 has 13 amino acids. V was clipped by 7 bases and J by 5 bases, with 11 bases between them. CDR1 and CDR2 from the germline V gene are SNHLY and FYNNEI. The CDR3 here is CASTDTSTGELFF. CDR3 sequence (DNA): TGTGCCAGCACAGACACTTCTACCGGGGAGCTGTTTTTT.

The rearrangement links TRBV7-2 to TRBJ2-3; D might be TRBD2 (5 bases). Germline V CDR1 and CDR2: SGHTA, FQGNSA. The CDR3 has 15 amino acids. Trimming shortened V by 1 base and J by 3 bases, and 11 bases separated the two germline ends. The DNA for the CDR3 is TGTGCCAGCAGCTTAGGAGGGATTACGACAGATACGCAGTATTTT. Translation gives CASSLGGITTDTQYF.

V and J are TRBV6-6 and TRBJ2-1; D is tentatively TRBD1 or TRBD2 (5 bases each). The germline V gene encodes CDR1 MNHNY and CDR2 SVGAGI (reference sequence). V was trimmed by 8 bases and J by 7 bases, leaving 9 bases between them. CDR3 length: 11 amino acids. CDR3 sequence reads: CASGTENEQFF. The CDR3 DNA reads TGTGCCAGCGGGACGGAAAATGAGCAGTTCTTC.

The CDR3 region is CSGGDALPQHF. DNA of the CDR3: TGCAGCGGCGGGGACGCTTTGCCCCAGCATTTT. V and J are TRBV20-1 and TRBJ1-5, with D maybe TRBD1 (5 bases). Per germline, CDR1 DFQATT and CDR2 SNEGSKA (reference sequence). This CDR3 region has 11 residues.

The V gene is TRBV19, the J gene TRBJ2-7; 7 nucleotides line up with TRBD2. The J call may be faulty, since TRBJ2-5 better matches the DNA end. Germline CDR1 reads LNHDA; CDR2 reads SQIVND (reference sequence). The CDR3 is 15 amino acids. In DNA form, the CDR3 reads TGTGCCAGTACCGCCCGGACTAGACTAAAAGAGACCCAGTACTTC. It codes for CASTARTRLKETQYF.

This chain links TRBV25-1 with TRBJ2-7, with 8 bases lining up with TRBD2. Germline trimming cut 9 bases from V and 3 bases from J; bases unmatched to any gene: 7. The CDR3 is 13 residues long. Germline V gene sequence: CDR1 MGHDK, CDR2 SYGVNS. CDR3 nucleotide sequence: TGTGCCAGTAGCGGGACTTTTCTCTACGAGCAGTACTTC. This sequence encodes CASSGTFLYEQYF.

A word on this clonotype: One junction end does not reproduce the germline sequence, and a read error may be involved. V gene TRBV6-2 or TRBV6-3 combines with J gene TRBJ2-5; 8 nucleotides line up with TRBD2. Per the germline V gene, CDR1 is MNHEY and CDR2 is SVGEGT. The CDR3 totals 14 residues. The CDR3 protein is CVSSPGGAQETQYF. DNA for the CDR3: TGTGTCAGCAGTCCGGGGGGGGCTCAAGAGACCCAGTACTTC.

The chain employs TRBV4-3 and TRBJ1-2, with 8 bases that match TRBD1. The germline CDR1 and CDR2 sequences are LGHNA and YSLEER. The CDR3 is made up of 17 amino acids. J lost 3 bases, V lost 3 bases, and 12 bases had no gene match. The CDR3 here is CASSQDRTGWGYYGYTF. The CDR3 DNA sequence: TGCGCCAGCAGCCAGGATAGGACAGGGTGGGGCTACTATGGCTACACCTTC.

This chain connects TRBV6-1 to TRBJ1-1, with D hard to call. The CDR3 has 13 residues. Between the trimmed V and J ends, which lost 5 bases and 2 bases, there was a span of 9 bases. Germline V gene data show CDR1 as MNHNS and CDR2 as SASEGT. CDR3 protein: CASSPRHNTEAFF. The CDR3 DNA reads TGTGCCAGCAGTCCCCGACATAACACTGAAGCTTTCTTT.

This clonotype has a handful of counts. The V call is TRBV20-1, the J call TRBJ1-5, with D possibly being TRBD1 (6 bases). CDR3 length: 16 residues. Germline V gives CDR1 DFQATT, CDR2 SNEGSKA (reference sequence). V lost 0 bases and J 0 bases, leaving 12 bases between the germline ends. Here the CDR3 reads CSARERGGTSNQPQHF. CDR3 coding DNA: TGCAGTGCTAGAGAGAGGGGGGGGACTAGCAATCAGCCCCAGCATTTT.

Details on this clonotype: An end of the junction does not agree with germline; a read error may underlie this. The chain couples TRBV24-1 to TRBJ1-5, with 10 nucleotides matching TRBD1. This CDR3 contains 17 residues. CDR1 KGHDR and CDR2 SFDVKD come from the germline V gene. The DNA of the CDR3 is TGCGCCACCAGTGATCCCAGGACAGGGGGAAGCAATCAGCCCCAGCATTTT. This translates into CATSDPRTGGSNQPQHF.

In DNA form, the CDR3 reads TGTGCCAGCAGCCAAGAGGGTTGGGGCTACACCTTC. This gives the protein CASSQEGWGYTF. The chain recombines TRBV3-1 with TRBJ1-2; D is undetermined. CDR1 and CDR2 from the germline V gene are LGHDT and YNNKEL (reference sequence). V was clipped by 0 bases and J by 8 bases, with 7 bases between them. The CDR3 has 12 residues.

This clonotype was recorded a few times. V is TRBV7-2 and J is TRBJ2-5; D is possibly TRBD1 (5 bases). Trimming removed 2 bases at V and 5 bases at J, with 15 bases between. The CDR3 covers 15 residues. The V gene's germline CDR1 is SGHTA and CDR2 FQGNSA. The CDR3 reads CASSLNWGAGETQYF. The CDR3, as DNA: TGTGCCAGCAGCTTAAATTGGGGCGCAGGTGAGACCCAGTACTTC.

For this clonotype: A much larger clone lies a single base off, so this may be a read error. The rearrangement uses TRBV7-2 and TRBJ1-2; D ambiguous. The CDR3 is 15 residues long. CDR1 and CDR2 (germline): SGHTA, FQGNSA. Trimming shortened V by 1 base and J by 0 bases, and 9 bases separated the two germline ends. CDR3 nucleotide sequence: TGTGCCAGCAGCTTAGGGGCAGCCTCTAACTATGGCTACACCTTC. Translated, it gives CASSLGAASNYGYTF.

This CDR3 reads CASSPLGWGGYTF. In nucleotides, the CDR3 is TGCGCCAGCAGCCCCTTGGGTTGGGGGGGCTACACCTTC. The gene calls are TRBV4-1 and TRBJ1-2; possibly TRBD1 for D (5 bases). The germline gives CDR1 MGHRA, CDR2 YSYEKL. The germline V and J ends were trimmed by 4 bases and 8 bases, with 14 bases remaining between them. There are 13 residues in the CDR3.

The chain has TRBV2 and TRBJ2-3; TRBD2 might be the D (6 bases). This CDR3 has 13 residues. Germline V gives CDR1 SNHLY, CDR2 FYNNEI. V lost 7 bases to trimming and J lost 1 base, with 9 bases between them. The CDR3 loop is CASMGGGTDTQYF. For the CDR3, the DNA is TGTGCCAGCATGGGCGGGGGCACAGATACGCAGTATTTT.

Written as DNA, the CDR3 is TGTGCCAGCAGCGGCGCTGTTTTTCGGGAGACCCAGTACTTC. Translating it yields CASSGAVFRETQYF. This rearrangement joins TRBV7-2 to TRBJ2-7; D is undetermined. The end of the DNA fits TRBJ2-5 better, so the J call may be wrong. The germline gives CDR1 SGHTA, CDR2 FQGNSA. CDR3 size: 14 residues.

The chain links TRBV6-1 to TRBJ2-3; D assignment may be TRBD1 or TRBD2 (5 bases each). Trimming shortened V by 2 bases and J by 7 bases, and 16 bases separated the two germline ends. From germline, CDR1 is MNHNS and CDR2 SASEGT. The CDR3 is 15 residues long. The CDR3 loop is CASSEQIGTPHTQYF. CDR3 nucleotide sequence: TGTGCCAGCAGTGAACAAATAGGGACGCCGCATACGCAGTATTTT.

The chain joins TRBV10-3 to TRBJ1-6; 7 bases fit TRBD1. In germline, CDR1 is ENHRY, CDR2 SYGVKD. The CDR3 spans 14 residues. The junction had 4 bases not matched to a gene; V was cut back by 6 bases and J by 5 bases. The CDR3 loop is CAIRGTADNSPLHF. CDR3 nucleotides: TGTGCCATCAGGGGGACAGCGGATAATTCACCCCTCCACTTT.

This clonotype has more than one count but fewer than ten. The V gene is TRBV7-2, the J gene TRBJ1-2; 8 bases fit TRBD1. Germline CDR1 SGHTA, CDR2 FQGNSA. V gave up 3 bases and J gave up 1 base; unmatched junction bases: 7. The CDR3 covers 16 residues. The CDR3 coding sequence is TGTGCCAGCAGCTTTGGGGGACAGGCGATTAACTATGGCTACACCTTC. Translating it yields CASSFGGQAINYGYTF.

This clonotype showed up just once. The junction and the germline gene differ at one end; a read error may be behind it. V is TRBV19 and J is TRBJ2-5; 7 positions match TRBD2. The CDR3 is made up of 15 amino acids. CDR1 and CDR2 from the germline V gene are LNHDA and SQIVND (reference sequence). The DNA of the CDR3 is TGTGCCGGTAGTATAGCGGCGGGGGAAAACAATGAGCAGTACTTC. This sequence encodes CAGSIAAGENNEQYF.

The chain is built from TRBV20-1 and TRBJ2-4; tentative D call: TRBD2 (6 bases). V was pared by 0 bases and J by 3 bases, with 21 bases between. CDR3 length equals 18 residues. The germline gives CDR1 DFQATT, CDR2 SNEGSKA (reference sequence). DNA of the CDR3: TGCAGTGCTAGAGATCCAGGCGGTCGGCTAGCGAACAAAAACATTCAGTACTTC. This gives the protein CSARDPGGRLANKNIQYF.

The chain couples TRBV11-2 to TRBJ2-5; 7 bases fit TRBD1. Germline V gene lookup returns CDR1 SGHAT and CDR2 FQNNGV. This CDR3 is 14 amino acids long. The ends lost 4 bases at V and 6 bases at J; junction bases unmatched: 8. CDR3 DNA: TGTGCCAGCAGCTCTAACAGGGGTGGGAAGACCCAGTACTTC. As protein: CASSSNRGGKTQYF. Filled out from reference TRBV11-2 and TRBJ2-5, the complete variable domain reads EAGVAQSPRYKIIEKRQSVAFWCNPISGHATLYWYQQILGQGPKLLIQFQNNGVVDDSQLPKDRFSAERLKGVDSTLKIQPAKLEDSAVYLCASSSNRGGKTQYFGPGTRLLVL.

The V and J genes are TRBV6-2 or TRBV6-3 and TRBJ2-5; D not resolved. V lost 0 bases to trimming and J lost 4 bases, with 24 bases between them. Germline V gene sequence: CDR1 MNHEY, CDR2 SVGEGT. There are 19 residues in the CDR3. CDR3 region: CASSYSSTPPTASGETQYF. The CDR3 nucleotides are TGTGCCAGCAGTTACTCCTCAACACCCCCTACAGCCTCGGGAGAGACCCAGTACTTC.

Of note for this clonotype: Germline and junction disagree at one end, which may indicate a read error. The J gene is TRBJ2-3, the V gene TRBV7-2, with 9 bases aligning to TRBD2. This CDR3 comprises 17 residues. CDR1 is SGHTA, CDR2 FQGNSA, per germline. The CDR3 DNA reads as TGTGCCAGCAGCTCAATTAGCGGGGGAGTGAGCACGGATACGCAGTATTTT. Encoded protein: CASSSISGGVSTDTQYF.

The chain is built from TRBV15 and TRBJ1-5; D is undetermined. CDR1 and CDR2 (germline): LNHNV, YYDKDF (reference sequence). The CDR3 runs 16 residues. Trimming shortened V by 0 bases and J by 0 bases, and 9 bases separated the two germline ends. The CDR3 protein is CATSRDLTVSNQPQHF. CDR3 nucleotide sequence: TGTGCCACCAGCAGAGATCTAACAGTTAGCAATCAGCCCCAGCATTTT.

The genes are TRBV5-1 and TRBJ2-3; 7 bases match TRBD2. Germline assignment: CDR1 SGHRS and CDR2 YFSETQ. V dropped 7 bases and J dropped 2; count of bases not matched to a gene: 13. The CDR3 length is 16 residues. The CDR3 DNA reads as TGCGCCAGCGGGGCCCCGCAGCGGGGATCCACAGATACGCAGTATTTT. This gives the protein CASGAPQRGSTDTQYF.

The DNA of the CDR3 is TGTGCCAGCACTCGCGGGGGGGCTGGAGAGACCCAGTACTTC. Translation: CASTRGGAGETQYF. The rearrangement links TRBV7-8 to TRBJ2-5; 9 nucleotides line up with TRBD2. J was trimmed by 4 bases and V by 7 bases; bases with no gene match: 7. The CDR3 has 14 residues. Germline V lookup: CDR1 SGHVS, CDR2 FQNEAQ.